This TCR beta chain was found in a study of T cell repertoires in cytomegalovirus infection. Looking at the study overall: Indicated by public TCR beta signatures were CMV infection and matching HLA type. Broader study findings: The ex vivo response was dominated by HLA-C-restricted CMV-specific TCR beta clonotypes. Accumulated public TCR beta family frequency recognized individuals carrying CMV together with the relevant HLA.

This clonotype was observed a handful of times. Its antigen is not known. MiXCR was run by TCRdb on the reads, yielding one entry per CDR3 protein. The data hold fewer than 550,000 distinct CDR3 sequences, with roughly 29% observed a single time. Trimming cost V 4 bases and J 0 bases; bases outside gene matches: 2. There are 15 residues in the CDR3. CDR1 and CDR2 from the germline V gene are SEHNR and FQNEAQ (reference sequence). Sequences were obtained from PBMCs. V gene TRBV7-9 combines with J gene TRBJ2-1; 8 bases align to TRBD2. This clonotype was obtained from a human donor in good health (CMV status not recorded). Some clones in this sample may be carry-over from other donors' samples. The CDR3 loop is CASSSAGVSYNEQFF. CDR3 nucleotides: TGTGCCAGCAGCTCAGCGGGGGTCTCCTACAATGAGCAGTTCTTC.